These 22 T cell receptor beta chains came from one sample sequenced in a study of T cell responses to AZD1222 COVID-19 vaccine. Using immunoSEQ multiplex PCR, the repertoire was profiled, and TCRdb retains in-frame clones only, with some absent. The data show around 120,000 clones, with roughly 91% seen just once and 5% held by the top ten. This material consisted of peripheral blood, taken 28 days after the second AZD1222 dose. These receptors originate from an adult who received the AZD1222 COVID-19 vaccine.

The CDR3 reads CASRWDTGYTF. DNA of the CDR3: TGTGCCAGCAGGTGGGACACTGGCTACACCTTC. The chain recombines TRBV2 with TRBJ1-2; a weak D match, TRBD1 (6 bases). Trimming stripped 6 bases from V and 7 bases from J, with 9 bases between. Per the germline V gene, CDR1 is SNHLY and CDR2 is FYNNEI. The length of the CDR3 is 11 residues.

This clone was recorded once. The chain links TRBV5-6 to TRBJ2-7, with a weak D call TRBD1 (6 bases). This CDR3 region has 15 residues. Germline V lookup: CDR1 SGHDT, CDR2 YYEEEE. V lost 0 bases, J lost 0 bases, and 10 bases lay in between. The CDR3 DNA follows: TGTGCCAGCAGCTTGGTTTCAGGGGCCTCCTACGAGCAGTACTTC. Amino acid sequence: CASSLVSGASYEQYF.

This rearrangement joins TRBV12-3 or TRBV12-4 to TRBJ1-2; tentatively, D is TRBD1 (5 bases). Trimming removed 1 base from V and 8 bases from J, with 11 bases in between. The CDR3 loop spans 13 amino acids. The CDR3 sequence is CASSLGRGDGYTF. CDR3 bases: TGTGCCAGCAGTTTAGGGCGAGGGGACGGCTACACCTTC.

As for this clone: A read error may account for a junction end that differs from germline. The chain employs TRBV27 and TRBJ2-5; possible D gene TRBD1, 6 bases. This CDR3 comprises 12 residues. Germline V gene lookup returns CDR1 MNHEY and CDR2 SMNVEV (reference sequence). CDR3 region: CASSFTGIAWDF. In DNA form, the CDR3 reads TGTGCCAGCAGTTTTACAGGGATCGCGTGGGACTTC.

The rearrangement uses TRBV3-1 (or the pseudogene TRBV3-2) and TRBJ2-1, with D possibly TRBD1 on 6 matching bases. This CDR3 comprises 13 residues. In germline, CDR1 is LGHDT, CDR2 YNNKEL (reference sequence). The germline V and J ends were trimmed by 6 bases and 1 base, with 7 bases remaining between them. Here the CDR3 reads CASRDSSYNEQFF. The CDR3 nucleotides are TGTGCCAGCAGGGACAGTTCCTACAATGAGCAGTTCTTC.

The V call is TRBV5-6, the J call TRBJ2-1; D is uncertain. Germline V gene lookup returns CDR1 SGHDT and CDR2 YYEEEE. V lost 6 bases to trimming and J lost 10 bases, with 20 bases between them. This CDR3 comprises 14 residues. As DNA, the CDR3 is TGTGCCAGCACCTCCTCTAGAACCTCGAGGGAGCAGTTCTTC. It translates to CASTSSRTSREQFF.

CDR3 DNA: TGCAGTGCCTTAGGGGGAGATACGCAGTATTTT. Its protein is CSALGGDTQYF. V is TRBV20-1 and J is TRBJ2-3; TRBD1 might be the D (6 bases). The CDR3 covers 11 residues. V lost 6 bases, J lost 5 bases, and 9 bases lay in between. CDR1 and CDR2 from the germline V gene are DFQATT and SNEGSKA (reference sequence).

The chain joins TRBV6-1 to TRBJ2-3, with 9 bases identical to TRBD2. Germline CDR1 reads MNHNS; CDR2 reads SASEGT. The V segment lost 2 bases and the J segment 3 bases; nucleotides outside the gene matches: 9. CDR3 length: 17 residues. CDR3 DNA sequence: TGTGCCAGCAGTGAATGGGGTAGCGGGAGAGTAACAGATACGCAGTATTTT. Its protein product is CASSEWGSGRVTDTQYF.

This chain links TRBV6-5 with TRBJ2-7, with 8 positions matching TRBD2. V shed 11 bases, J shed 3 bases, and the junction held 6 bases outside the gene matches. The CDR3 consists of 12 residues. Per germline, CDR1 MNHEY and CDR2 SVGAGI. The CDR3 sequence is CAARLASYEQYF. The CDR3 region has the DNA TGTGCCGCCCGACTAGCGAGCTACGAGCAGTACTTC.

V is TRBV10-3 and J is TRBJ2-1; 9 positions agree with TRBD2. CDR1 and CDR2 (germline): ENHRY, SYGVKD. The CDR3 covers 14 residues. After removal of 4 bases from V and 8 bases from J, the junction contained 6 bases not matched to a gene. The CDR3 DNA follows: TGTGCCATCAGTGTCGGCGGGGGGGCAGATGAGCAGTTCTTC. This codes for CAISVGGGADEQFF.

This rearrangement joins TRBV27 to TRBJ2-7; TRBD2 matches at 7 bases. The V gene end was trimmed by 5 bases and the J gene end by 7 bases; junction bases not matched to a gene: 8. CDR3 length: 13 amino acids. Germline lookup yields CDR1 MNHEY and CDR2 SMNVEV (reference sequence). This CDR3 is CASSPMGGGEQYF. For the CDR3, the DNA is TGTGCCAGCAGTCCGATGGGGGGGGGTGAGCAGTACTTC.

The chain uses TRBV7-9 and TRBJ1-6; D ambiguous. V lost 1 base and J lost 2, with 3 bases in between. Germline V gives CDR1 SEHNR, CDR2 FQNEAQ (reference sequence). The CDR3 sequence is 14 residues long. CDR3 amino acids: CASSLDAYNSPLHF. Written as DNA, the CDR3 is TGTGCCAGCAGCTTAGACGCCTATAATTCACCCCTCCACTTT.

The V gene is TRBV9, the J gene TRBJ1-2, with 9 bases aligning to TRBD1. Germline loops: CDR1 SGDLS, CDR2 YYNGEE. The CDR3 runs to 18 residues. The J segment lost 4 bases and the V segment lost 4 bases, leaving 17 bases of the junction unmatched. As DNA, the CDR3 is TGTGCCAGCAGCTCCACCGGGACAGGGATCCATTCATTCTATGGCTACACCTTC. Encoded protein: CASSSTGTGIHSFYGYTF.

In its sample, this clone was seen once. This chain joins TRBV21-1 and TRBJ1-1; the table names TRBD1, a call not compared with the DNA. TRBV21-1 is a recognized pseudogene. The CDR3 sequence is 16 residues long. The CDR3 loop reads CASSKGGQGMNTEAFF. The CDR3 coding sequence is TGTGCCAGCAGCAAAGGGGGACAGGGGATGAACACTGAAGCTTTCTTT.

This chain joins TRBV6-5 and TRBJ1-5; no reliable D call. From germline, CDR1 is MNHEY and CDR2 SVGAGI. This CDR3 has 13 residues. Trimming stripped 6 bases from V and 9 bases from J, with 15 bases between. This CDR3 is CASRPPAMWPQHF. The DNA for the CDR3 is TGTGCCAGCAGACCTCCTGCGATGTGGCCCCAGCATTTT.

The rearrangement links TRBV2 to TRBJ1-1; unclear D gene. Germline CDR1 is SNHLY and CDR2 is FYNNEI. The length of the CDR3 is 14 residues. The V and J ends lost 2 bases and 2 bases respectively, with 9 bases between them. The DNA of the CDR3 is TGTGCCAGCAGTGAAAACACGGGCAACACTGAAGCTTTCTTT. It yields the protein CASSENTGNTEAFF.

CDR3: CASSPGTGFNEQFF. As DNA, the CDR3 is TGTGCCAGCAGCCCCGGGACAGGGTTCAATGAGCAGTTCTTC. The rearrangement joins TRBV7-3 to TRBJ2-1; 9 bases agree with TRBD1. Trimming at V came to 5 bases and at J to 6 bases, leaving 5 bases not matched to a gene. CDR3 length: 14 amino acids. CDR1 is SGHTA, CDR2 FQGTGA, per germline.

The chain is built from TRBV6-1 and TRBJ1-1; TRBD1 agrees at 7 bases. In germline, CDR1 is MNHNS, CDR2 SASEGT. V dropped 1 base and J dropped 1; count of bases not matched to a gene: 3. CDR3 size: 15 residues. The CDR3 here is CASSEGGQTNTEAFF. DNA of the CDR3: TGTGCCAGCAGTGAAGGGGGACAGACGAACACTGAAGCTTTCTTT.

This rearrangement joins TRBV4-1 to TRBJ1-3; possibly TRBD1 for D (5 bases). V lost 1 base and J 4 bases, leaving 14 bases between the germline ends. The CDR3 runs 16 residues. Germline loops: CDR1 MGHRA, CDR2 YSYEKL. For the CDR3, the DNA is TGCGCCAGCAGCCAAGGGTTCCCAGGGACGGGAAACACCATATATTTT. It is translated as CASSQGFPGTGNTIYF.

This chain joins TRBV27 and TRBJ1-5; 8 bases map to TRBD1. Germline V gives CDR1 MNHEY, CDR2 SMNVEV (reference sequence). The CDR3 sequence is 15 residues long. V was clipped by 7 bases and J by 2 bases; unmatched bases: 7. CDR3 sequence reads: CASKTGGRGNQPQHF. For the CDR3, the DNA is TGTGCCAGCAAAACAGGGGGAAGAGGCAATCAGCCCCAGCATTTT.

The chain joins TRBV4-2 to TRBJ2-1; perhaps TRBD1 as D (5 bases). This CDR3 comprises 18 residues. CDR1 is LGHNA, CDR2 YNFKEQ, per germline. V was trimmed by 1 base and J by 6 bases, leaving 22 bases between them. CDR3 amino acids: CASSQVLRGQGRVNEQFF. The CDR3 coding sequence is TGTGCCAGCAGCCAAGTGTTGCGTGGGCAGGGTCGAGTCAATGAGCAGTTCTTC.

The rearrangement uses TRBV18 and TRBJ2-7, with TRBD2 matching over 10 bases. The CDR3 totals 15 residues. With 3 bases clipped from V and 4 bases from J, the junction kept 6 bases outside the gene matches. The germline CDR1 and CDR2 sequences are KGHSH and LQKENI. The CDR3 DNA is TGTGCCAGCTCACCGGGGACTAGCGCTCAATACGAGCAGTACTTC. Protein sequence: CASSPGTSAQYEQYF. Complete variable domain (other parts from reference TRBV18 and TRBJ2-7): NAGVMQNPRHLVRRRGQEARLRCSPMKGHSHVYWYRQLPEEGLKFMVYLQKENIIDESGMPKERFSAEFPKEGPSILRIQQVVRGDSAAYFCASSPGTSAQYEQYFGPGTRLTVT.